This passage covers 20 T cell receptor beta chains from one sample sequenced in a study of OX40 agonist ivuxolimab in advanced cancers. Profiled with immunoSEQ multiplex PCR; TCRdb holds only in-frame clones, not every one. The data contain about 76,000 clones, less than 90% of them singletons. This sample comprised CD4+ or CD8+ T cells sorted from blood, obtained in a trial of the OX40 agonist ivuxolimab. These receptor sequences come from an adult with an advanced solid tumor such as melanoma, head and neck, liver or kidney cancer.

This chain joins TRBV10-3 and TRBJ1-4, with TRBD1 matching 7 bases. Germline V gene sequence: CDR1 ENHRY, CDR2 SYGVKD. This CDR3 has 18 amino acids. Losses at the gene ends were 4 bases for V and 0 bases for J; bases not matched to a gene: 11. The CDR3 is CAISGAKQGGATNEKLFF. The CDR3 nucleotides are TGTGCCATCAGTGGGGCGAAGCAGGGGGGAGCAACTAATGAAAAACTGTTTTTT.

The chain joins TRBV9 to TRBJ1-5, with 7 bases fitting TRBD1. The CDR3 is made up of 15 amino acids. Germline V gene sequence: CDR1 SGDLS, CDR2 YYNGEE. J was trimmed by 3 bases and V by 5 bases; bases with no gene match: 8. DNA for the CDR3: TGTGCCAGCAGTAAAGAGGGGGCCCCCAATCAGCCCCAGCATTTT. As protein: CASSKEGAPNQPQHF.

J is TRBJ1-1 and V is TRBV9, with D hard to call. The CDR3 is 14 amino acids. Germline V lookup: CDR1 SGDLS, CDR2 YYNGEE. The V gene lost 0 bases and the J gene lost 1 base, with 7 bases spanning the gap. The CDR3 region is CASSVGSENTEAFF. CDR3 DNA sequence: TGTGCCAGCAGCGTAGGATCCGAGAACACTGAAGCTTTCTTT. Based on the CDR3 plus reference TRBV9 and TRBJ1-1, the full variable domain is DSGVTQTPKHLITATGQRVTLRCSPRSGDLSVYWYQQSLDQGLQFLIQYYNGEERAKGNILERFSAQQFPDLHSELNLSSLELGDSALYFCASSVGSENTEAFFGQGTRLTVV.

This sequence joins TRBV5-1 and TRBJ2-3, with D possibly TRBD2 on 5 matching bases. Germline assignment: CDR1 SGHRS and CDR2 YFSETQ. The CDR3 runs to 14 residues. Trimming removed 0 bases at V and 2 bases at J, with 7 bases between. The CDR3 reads CASSLGENTDTQYF. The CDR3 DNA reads TGCGCCAGCAGCTTGGGGGAGAACACAGATACGCAGTATTTT.

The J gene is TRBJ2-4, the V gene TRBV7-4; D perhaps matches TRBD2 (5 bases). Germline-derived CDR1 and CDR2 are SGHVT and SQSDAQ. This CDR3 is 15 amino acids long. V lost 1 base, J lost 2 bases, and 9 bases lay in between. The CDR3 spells CASSLGRSTKNIQYF. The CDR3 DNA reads TGTGCCAGCAGCTTAGGGAGGAGCACCAAAAACATTCAGTACTTC.

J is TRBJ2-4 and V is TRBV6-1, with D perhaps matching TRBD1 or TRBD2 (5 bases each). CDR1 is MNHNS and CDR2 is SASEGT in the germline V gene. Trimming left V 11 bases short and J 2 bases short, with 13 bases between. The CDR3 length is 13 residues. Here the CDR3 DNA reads TGTGCCGGCTGGGACGCTACCAAAAACATTCAGTACTTC. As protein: CAGWDATKNIQYF.

For the CDR3, the DNA is TGCGCCAGCAGCCACGTGGACTTTTGGAGCTCCTACAATGAGCAGTTCTTC. Its translation: CASSHVDFWSSYNEQFF. This chain connects TRBV4-1 to TRBJ2-1; D might be TRBD2 (5 bases). V lost 3 bases and J 0 bases, leaving 15 bases between the germline ends. Germline V gives CDR1 MGHRA, CDR2 YSYEKL. The CDR3 runs to 17 residues.

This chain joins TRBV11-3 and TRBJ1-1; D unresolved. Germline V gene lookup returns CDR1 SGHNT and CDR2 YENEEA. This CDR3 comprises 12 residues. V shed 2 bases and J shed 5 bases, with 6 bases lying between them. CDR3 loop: CASSLRGTEAFF. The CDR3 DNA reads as TGTGCCAGCAGCTTACGAGGGACTGAAGCTTTCTTT.

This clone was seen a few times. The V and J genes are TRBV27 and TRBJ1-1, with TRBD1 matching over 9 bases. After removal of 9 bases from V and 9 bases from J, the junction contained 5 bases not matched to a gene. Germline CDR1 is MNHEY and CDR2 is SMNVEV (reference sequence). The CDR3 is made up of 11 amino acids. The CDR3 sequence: CASRDRVKAFF. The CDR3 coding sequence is TGTGCCAGTAGGGACAGGGTTAAAGCTTTCTTT.

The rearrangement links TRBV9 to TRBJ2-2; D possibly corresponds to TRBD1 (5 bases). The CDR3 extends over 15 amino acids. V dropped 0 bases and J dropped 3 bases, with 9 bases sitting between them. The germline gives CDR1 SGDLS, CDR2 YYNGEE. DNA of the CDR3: TGTGCCAGCAGCGTAGAAGGGGCTTACACCGGGGAGCTGTTTTTT. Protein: CASSVEGAYTGELFF.

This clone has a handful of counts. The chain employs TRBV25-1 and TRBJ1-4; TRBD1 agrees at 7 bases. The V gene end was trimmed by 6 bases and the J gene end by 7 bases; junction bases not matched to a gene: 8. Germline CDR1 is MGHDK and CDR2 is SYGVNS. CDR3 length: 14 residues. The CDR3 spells CASSRGGDSEKLFF. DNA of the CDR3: TGTGCCAGCAGCCGGGGAGGGGACAGTGAAAAACTGTTTTTT. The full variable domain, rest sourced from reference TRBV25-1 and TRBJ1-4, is EADIYQTPRYLVIGTGKKITLECSQTMGHDKMYWYQQDPGMELHLIHYSYGVNSTEKGDLSSESTVSRIRTEHFPLTLESARPSHTSQYLCASSRGGDSEKLFFGSGTQLSVL.

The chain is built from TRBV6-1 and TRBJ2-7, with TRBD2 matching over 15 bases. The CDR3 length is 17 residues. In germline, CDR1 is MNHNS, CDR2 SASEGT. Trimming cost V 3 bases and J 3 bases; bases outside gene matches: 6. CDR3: CASSEGLAGGHGYEQYF. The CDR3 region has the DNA TGTGCCAGCAGTGAGGGACTAGCGGGGGGCCACGGCTACGAGCAGTACTTC.

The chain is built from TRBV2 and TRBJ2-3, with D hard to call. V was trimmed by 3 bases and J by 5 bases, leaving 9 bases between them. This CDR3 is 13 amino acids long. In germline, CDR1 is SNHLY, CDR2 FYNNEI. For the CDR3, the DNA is TGTGCCAGCAGTGACAGGATGAAAGATACGCAGTATTTT. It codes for CASSDRMKDTQYF.

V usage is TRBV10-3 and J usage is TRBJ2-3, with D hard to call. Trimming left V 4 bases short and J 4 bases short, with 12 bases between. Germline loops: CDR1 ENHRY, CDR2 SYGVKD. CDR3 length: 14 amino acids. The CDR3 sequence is CAISVTPSADTQYF. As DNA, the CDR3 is TGTGCCATCAGTGTGACTCCCAGCGCAGATACGCAGTATTTT.

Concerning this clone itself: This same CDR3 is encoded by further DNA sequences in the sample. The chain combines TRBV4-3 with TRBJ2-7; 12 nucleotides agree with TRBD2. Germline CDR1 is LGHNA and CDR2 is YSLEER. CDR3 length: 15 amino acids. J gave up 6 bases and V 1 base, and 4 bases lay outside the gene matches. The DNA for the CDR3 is TGCGCCAGCAGCCAAGCGTCTAGCGGGAGGGGCGAGCAGTACTTC. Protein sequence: CASSQASSGRGEQYF.

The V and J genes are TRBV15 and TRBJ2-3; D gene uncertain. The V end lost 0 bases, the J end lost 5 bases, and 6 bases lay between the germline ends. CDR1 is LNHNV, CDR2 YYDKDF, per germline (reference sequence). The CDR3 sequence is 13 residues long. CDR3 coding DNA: TGTGCCACCAGCAGAGATAATCAAGATACGCAGTATTTT. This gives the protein CATSRDNQDTQYF. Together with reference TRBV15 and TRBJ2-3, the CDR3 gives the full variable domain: DAMVIQNPRYQVTQFGKPVTLSCSQTLNHNVMYWYQQKSSQAPKLLFHYYDKDFNNEADTPDNFQSRRPNTSFCFLDIRSPGLGDTAMYLCATSRDNQDTQYFGPGTRLTVL.

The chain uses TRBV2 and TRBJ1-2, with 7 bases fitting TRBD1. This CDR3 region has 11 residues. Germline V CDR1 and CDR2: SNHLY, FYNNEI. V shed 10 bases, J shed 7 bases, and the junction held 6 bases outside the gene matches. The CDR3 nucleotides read TGTGCCACTGACAGGGCGGGTGGCTACACCTTC. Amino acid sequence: CATDRAGGYTF.

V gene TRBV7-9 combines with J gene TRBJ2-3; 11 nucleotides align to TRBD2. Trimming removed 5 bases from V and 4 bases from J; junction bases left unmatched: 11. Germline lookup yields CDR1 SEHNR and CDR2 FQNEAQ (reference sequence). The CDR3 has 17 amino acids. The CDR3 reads CASSLISTSGGSDTQYF. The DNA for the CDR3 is TGTGCCAGCAGCCTCATATCTACTAGCGGGGGTTCAGATACGCAGTATTTT. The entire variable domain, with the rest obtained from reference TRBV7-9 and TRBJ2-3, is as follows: DTGVSQNPRHKITKRGQNVTFRCDPISEHNRLYWYRQTLGQGPEFLTYFQNEAQLEKSRLLSDRFSAERPKGSFSTLEIQRTEQGDSAMYLCASSLISTSGGSDTQYFGPGTRLTVL.

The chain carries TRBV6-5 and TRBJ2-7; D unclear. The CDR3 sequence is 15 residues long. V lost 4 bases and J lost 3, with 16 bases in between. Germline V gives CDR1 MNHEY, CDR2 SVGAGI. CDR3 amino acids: CASSSTGLLIYEQYF. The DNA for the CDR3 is TGTGCCAGCAGTTCAACTGGTCTACTGATCTACGAGCAGTACTTC.

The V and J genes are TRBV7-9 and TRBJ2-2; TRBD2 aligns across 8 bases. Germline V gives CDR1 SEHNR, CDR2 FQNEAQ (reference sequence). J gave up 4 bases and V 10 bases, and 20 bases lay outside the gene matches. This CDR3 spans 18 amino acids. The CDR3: CAIPRSGRGLGGTGELFF. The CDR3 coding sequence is TGTGCCATCCCGAGGAGCGGGAGAGGTTTAGGCGGCACCGGGGAGCTGTTTTTT. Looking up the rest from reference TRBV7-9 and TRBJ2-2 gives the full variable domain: DTGVSQNPRHKITKRGQNVTFRCDPISEHNRLYWYRQTLGQGPEFLTYFQNEAQLEKSRLLSDRFSAERPKGSFSTLEIQRTEQGDSAMYLCAIPRSGRGLGGTGELFFGEGSRLTVL.